The rows below give T cell receptor beta chains drawn from one sample of a study of T cell repertoires in cytomegalovirus infection. MiXCR, run by TCRdb on the reads, gives a single entry per CDR3 protein. The sample yields 800,000 to 950,000 distinct CDR3 sequences, approximately 29% seen once. The antigens for these receptors are not known. The sequenced sample was cultured CD8+ T cells from PBMCs, obtained from culture after CMV antigen stimulation. All receptors derive from a human donor in good health (CMV status not recorded). Some clones in this sample may be carry-over from other donors' samples. CDR3s leave out the opening cysteine and the closing phenylalanine or tryptophan. Each record gives: J gene, clone size, V gene, CDR3 protein. Expanded clones get a size class; other rows say once, few or many, or leave the size out.

TRBJ1-2 . TRBV12-3/TRBV12-4 ASTLGGGYT
TRBJ1-2 . TRBV9 ASSVDRGGGYT
TRBJ2-1 few TRBV7-9 ASSAPVGGRPGEQF
TRBJ2-2 . TRBV7-9 ASSWSGDANTGELF
TRBJ1-1 . TRBV27 ASSFSGRNTEAF
TRBJ1-5 few TRBV19 ASSTPPLPQH
TRBJ1-1 . TRBV9 ASSPRDLGLNTEAF
TRBJ1-1 . TRBV6-1 ASFIKNTEAF
TRBJ1-4 . TRBV3-1 ASSQVAWRGHEKLF
TRBJ2-7 . TRBV12-3/TRBV12-4 ASSFRGTGVDEQY
TRBJ2-3 . TRBV6-1 ASSYTLAGATSTDTQY
TRBJ2-2 few TRBV19 ASRFGTGELF
TRBJ2-1 many TRBV7-8 ASSPRTGPNEQF
TRBJ2-5 few TRBV7-9 ASSPGQGGGAQETQY
TRBJ2-1 . TRBV6-6 ASSYVLAGGTEQF
TRBJ2-2 . TRBV7-6 ASSLAKGGELF
TRBJ1-2 . TRBV5-4 ASRSTGARRYGYT
TRBJ2-1 . TRBV6-8 ASSYSGGAVYEQF
TRBJ2-5 . TRBV7-7 ASSTGQSRAETQY
TRBJ2-1 . TRBV19 TSSSEYRDSYYNEQF
TRBJ2-5 . TRBV4-1 ASSQDNLLGQGMETQY
TRBJ2-3 few TRBV11-2 ASSHNRGTSGETDTQY
TRBJ2-6 . TRBV27 ASSRALLSGANVLT
TRBJ1-4 . TRBV7-9 ASSGDSFNEKLF
TRBJ2-4 . TRBV15 ATSRVTGQGILPDIQY
TRBJ1-2 . TRBV7-9 ASSLGSSNYGYT
TRBJ2-1 . TRBV6-2/TRBV6-3 ASTAGTAVYNEQF
TRBJ1-4 few TRBV6-5 ASSYSAGGIEKLF
TRBJ2-5 . TRBV11-2 ASSLHPGASGGLGRETQY